Listed here are 14 T cell receptor beta chains from one sample, sequenced in a study of beta chain features in type 1 diabetes. The sequenced template was cDNA made from the entire isolated RNA. Sequencing was performed with immunoSEQ multiplex PCR; in TCRdb, only in-frame clones are kept and a portion is missing. This table holds some 150,000 clones, about 44% found once. Sequencing was performed on Tregs from blood. These TCRs come from a man between 18 and 35 years old in good health.

This clone has a handful of counts. This chain connects TRBV7-2 to TRBJ1-1; 7 nucleotides align to TRBD1. Per germline, CDR1 SGHTA and CDR2 FQGNSA. The CDR3 length is 13 residues. The ends lost 6 bases at V and 4 bases at J; junction bases unmatched: 5. The CDR3 region is CASRETGLTEAFF. CDR3 bases: TGTGCCAGCAGGGAGACAGGGCTCACTGAAGCTTTCTTT.

The chain uses TRBV7-9 and TRBJ2-1, with no clear D. Germline lookup yields CDR1 SEHNR and CDR2 FQNEAQ (reference sequence). Trimming stripped 2 bases from V and 4 bases from J, with 12 bases between. The length of the CDR3 is 15 residues. CDR3 coding DNA: TGTGCCAGCAGCTTAACGCGAAATTCTTACAATGAGCAGTTCTTC. The encoded protein is CASSLTRNSYNEQFF.

The J gene is TRBJ2-2, the V gene TRBV2; possible D gene TRBD1, 5 bases. The germline V gene encodes CDR1 SNHLY and CDR2 FYNNEI. The V gene lost 6 bases and the J gene lost 2 bases, with 13 bases spanning the gap. CDR3 length: 15 amino acids. The CDR3 loop reads CASSPLTVNTGELFF. Here the CDR3 DNA reads TGTGCCAGCAGCCCCTTGACAGTCAACACCGGGGAGCTGTTTTTT. The full variable domain, with the rest looked up from reference TRBV2 and TRBJ2-2, is EPEVTQTPSHQVTQMGQEVILRCVPISNHLYFYWYRQILGQKVEFLVSFYNNEISEKSEIFDDQFSVERPDGSNFTLKIRSTKLEDSAMYFCASSPLTVNTGELFFGEGSRLTVL.

The rearrangement joins TRBV5-4 to TRBJ1-1; maybe TRBD1 (5 bases). The CDR3 has 15 amino acids. Trimming took off 4 bases at V and 5 bases at J, with 18 bases between the two ends. CDR1 and CDR2 from the germline V gene are SGHNT and YYREEE (reference sequence). The CDR3 reads CASSPLTVTGTEAFF. DNA for the CDR3: TGTGCCAGCAGCCCATTGACAGTTACCGGGACTGAAGCTTTCTTT.

This clone was seen a few times. The chain uses TRBV5-1 and TRBJ2-5; D ambiguous. V lost 0 bases and J 5 bases, leaving 5 bases between the germline ends. Looked up from germline, CDR1 is SGHRS and CDR2 is YFSETQ. The CDR3 is 12 amino acids. DNA for the CDR3: TGCGCCAGCAGCTTGGGAGATGAGACCCAGTACTTC. It specifies CASSLGDETQYF.

This chain joins TRBV18 and TRBJ2-1; 10 bases are a match to TRBD2. Germline V gene sequence: CDR1 KGHSH, CDR2 LQKENI. The junction had 7 bases not matched to a gene; V was cut back by 5 bases and J by 6 bases. The CDR3 covers 15 residues. The CDR3 loop reads CASSSLAGEINEQFF. CDR3 nucleotides: TGTGCCAGCTCATCCCTAGCGGGAGAGATCAATGAGCAGTTCTTC.

The table lists this clone with a count of one. The V call is TRBV10-3, the J call TRBJ2-1; no clear D gene. CDR1 is ENHRY, CDR2 SYGVKD, per germline. The CDR3 runs to 14 residues. The V and J ends lost 5 bases and 4 bases respectively, with 12 bases between them. CDR3 nucleotide sequence: TGTGCCATCAGTCATTACAAGGAGTACAATGAGCAGTTCTTC. It translates to CAISHYKEYNEQFF.

The genes are TRBV4-1 and TRBJ1-1, with 10 bases aligning to TRBD1. This CDR3 has 17 residues. J was trimmed by 5 bases and V by 3 bases; bases with no gene match: 12. Germline V gene data show CDR1 as MGHRA and CDR2 as YSYEKL. CDR3 DNA sequence: TGCGCCAGCAGCCAGGTGGACAGGGGGTGGGGAGGTACTGAAGCTTTCTTT. It translates to CASSQVDRGWGGTEAFF.

The chain links TRBV27 to TRBJ2-1; 8 nucleotides match TRBD1. Germline loops: CDR1 MNHEY, CDR2 SMNVEV (reference sequence). The CDR3 totals 15 residues. V trimming: 5 bases; J trimming: 6 bases; junction bases outside the gene matches: 9. The CDR3 DNA reads TGTGCCAGCAGTCCCAGGGGGCTCCCTCCCAATGAGCAGTTCTTC. This gives the protein CASSPRGLPPNEQFF.

J is TRBJ2-3 and V is TRBV11-2; 8 bases match TRBD1. Germline CDR1 is SGHAT and CDR2 is FQNNGV. The V gene end was trimmed by 2 bases and the J gene end by 3 bases; junction bases not matched to a gene: 10. There are 17 residues in the CDR3. CDR3 DNA sequence: TGTGCCAGCAGCTTAAGAGGAGGGACAGGCCGTACAGATACGCAGTATTTT. Its protein product is CASSLRGGTGRTDTQYF.

This chain links TRBV6-5 with TRBJ1-5; D perhaps matches TRBD1 (5 bases). This CDR3 spans 13 amino acids. The V end lost 0 bases, the J end lost 5 bases, and 5 bases lay between the germline ends. Germline loops: CDR1 MNHEY, CDR2 SVGAGI. CDR3 sequence reads: CASSYSRDQPQHF. The CDR3 DNA reads TGTGCCAGCAGTTACTCCAGGGATCAGCCCCAGCATTTT.

This clone turned up a few times. This chain's CDR3 is CASSLVAGGYGYTF. The CDR3, as DNA: TGTGCCAGCAGCTTAGTTGCTGGCGGCTATGGCTACACCTTC. The V call is TRBV7-9, the J call TRBJ1-2; D ambiguous. The CDR3 sequence is 14 residues long. CDR1 is SEHNR, CDR2 FQNEAQ, per germline (reference sequence). Between the trimmed V and J ends, which lost 1 base and 4 bases, there was a span of 10 bases. Together with reference TRBV7-9 and TRBJ1-2, the CDR3 gives the full variable domain: DTGVSQNPRHKITKRGQNVTFRCDPISEHNRLYWYRQTLGQGPEFLTYFQNEAQLEKSRLLSDRFSAERPKGSFSTLEIQRTEQGDSAMYLCASSLVAGGYGYTFGSGTRLTVV.

V gene TRBV7-9 combines with J gene TRBJ2-4; the match to TRBD2 covers 8 bases. Germline trimming cut 5 bases from V and 7 bases from J; bases unmatched to any gene: 7. The CDR3 consists of 14 residues. Germline-derived CDR1 and CDR2 are SEHNR and FQNEAQ (reference sequence). In nucleotides, the CDR3 is TGTGCCAGCAGCCCCGGGGGGGGAAATAACATTCAGTACTTC. Protein: CASSPGGGNNIQYF.

The V gene is TRBV28, the J gene TRBJ2-6; D unresolved. Germline-derived CDR1 and CDR2 are MDHEN and SYDVKM. The CDR3 covers 17 residues. Trimming pared 8 bases from V and 0 bases from J, leaving 17 bases between. CDR3 sequence reads: CASGPLGTFSGANVLTF. The CDR3, as DNA: TGTGCCAGCGGTCCCCTAGGAACCTTCTCTGGGGCCAACGTCCTGACTTTC.